This T cell receptor beta chain was profiled in a study of shared clonotypes between healthy human individuals. The protocol was immunoSEQ multiplex PCR, while the TCRdb copy is restricted to in-frame clones and leaves out a portion. The data contain about 1.5 million clones, 95% to 99% of them singletons. Germline V gives CDR1 MNHNS, CDR2 SASEGT. V lost 6 bases and J lost 3, with 8 bases in between. The length of the CDR3 is 12 residues. This clone has a single count. The sequenced material came from naive CD4+ T cells sorted from blood. Described subset: CD45RA+ positively selected. The receptor was derived from a man aged 25-45 years in good health. This chain uses TRBV6-1 with TRBJ1-1; D gene uncertain. This CDR3 reads CASREGYTEAFF. The CDR3 DNA follows: TGTGCCAGCAGAGAGGGTTACACTGAAGCTTTCTTT.